The clone carrying this TCR beta chain was picked up a small number of times. V dropped 3 bases and J dropped 3 bases, with 9 bases sitting between them. The germline CDR1 and CDR2 sequences are SGHRS and YFSETQ. The CDR3 loop spans 14 amino acids. cDNA molecules carried unique molecular identifiers, and template switching added a universal primer site. MiXCR, run by TCRdb on the 5' RACE reads, gives a single entry per CDR3 protein. The data show 200,000 to 250,000 distinct CDR3 sequences, 7.5% seen once. The sample originates from a study of identical twins. These data were also reused for a study on yellow fever vaccine responses in identical twins.

The source of this sequence is a woman between 18 and 29 years old in good health. The sample consisted of CD8+ T cells sorted from blood. The V and J genes are TRBV5-1 and TRBJ2-2, with D unclear. CDR3 DNA sequence: TGCGCCAGCAGCTCCGTCAGCGACACCGGGGAGCTGTTTTTT. Translating gives CASSSVSDTGELFF. Looking up the rest from reference TRBV5-1 and TRBJ2-2 gives the full variable domain: KAGVTQTPRYLIKTRGQQVTLSCSPISGHRSVSWYQQTPGQGLQFLFEYFSETQRNKGNFPGRFSGRQFSNSRSEMNVSTLELGDSALYLCASSSVSDTGELFFGEGSRLTVL.